The 19 T cell receptor beta chains in this list originate from one sample, sequenced in a study of identical twins. TCRdb recomputed calls from the 5' RACE reads with MiXCR, one row per CDR3 protein. The data contain approximately 670,000 distinct CDR3 sequences, around 6.1% of them singletons. Sequenced input: naive T cells sorted from blood. The receptors shown here come from a man between 18 and 35 years old in good health.

Here the CDR3 DNA reads TGTGCCAGCAGTGAATCAGGACAGGCGGCCACCATATATTTT. Protein: CASSESGQAATIYF. The chain employs TRBV25-1 and TRBJ1-3, with TRBD1 identical over 7 bases. This CDR3 spans 14 amino acids. The V segment lost 1 base and the J segment 9 bases; nucleotides outside the gene matches: 6. Germline V gene lookup returns CDR1 MGHDK and CDR2 SYGVNS. Filled out from reference TRBV25-1 and TRBJ1-3, the complete variable domain reads EADIYQTPRYLVIGTGKKITLECSQTMGHDKMYWYQQDPGMELHLIHYSYGVNSTEKGDLSSESTVSRIRTEHFPLTLESARPSHTSQYLCASSESGQAATIYFGEGSWLTVV.

This clonotype was seen more than once but under ten times. This chain connects TRBV20-1 to TRBJ1-2; D not certain. This CDR3 contains 11 residues. The ends were cut back, 3 bases at V and 7 bases at J, with 9 bases in the middle. Germline-derived CDR1 and CDR2 are DFQATT and SNEGSKA (reference sequence). The CDR3, as DNA: TGCAGTGCTAGCCCGCTGGGTGGCTACACCTTC. Translation: CSASPLGGYTF.

A few counts support this clonotype. The chain combines TRBV28 with TRBJ1-5; D not certain. The CDR3 is 15 residues long. Germline loops: CDR1 MDHEN, CDR2 SYDVKM. The germline V and J ends were trimmed by 5 bases and 4 bases, with 15 bases remaining between them. The CDR3 bases are TGTGCCAGCAGTCCGCTAGCCGGGATAAATCAGCCCCAGCATTTT. This encodes CASSPLAGINQPQHF.

This clonotype has just a few counts. The chain is built from TRBV11-1 and TRBJ1-1; D perhaps matches TRBD1 (6 bases). With 5 bases removed from V and 4 bases from J, the gap between germline ends came to 11 bases. Germline lookup yields CDR1 SGHAT and CDR2 FQDESV (reference sequence). The CDR3 extends over 13 amino acids. The CDR3 sequence: CASSTDRFTEAFF. Written as DNA, the CDR3 is TGTGCCAGCAGCACCGACAGGTTCACTGAAGCTTTCTTT.

On this clonotype: This may stem from a read error, because a much larger clone lies one nucleotide away. The chain links TRBV5-6 to TRBJ1-5, with TRBD1 matching over 8 bases. J lost 4 bases, V lost 1 base, and 4 bases had no gene match. Germline V lookup: CDR1 SGHDT, CDR2 YYEEEE. The CDR3 sequence is 15 residues long. The CDR3 is CASSLWYRGNQPQHF. The CDR3 coding sequence is TGTGCCAGCAGCTTGTGGTACAGGGGGAATCAGCCCCAGCATTTT.

This clonotype showed up many times. The V call is TRBV29-1, the J call TRBJ1-2; D is ambiguous. In germline, CDR1 is SQVTM, CDR2 ANQGSEA. Between the trimmed V and J ends, which lost 8 bases and 2 bases, there was a span of 12 bases. This CDR3 is built from 12 residues. The CDR3 DNA is TGCAGCTCTGGGATCTCCAACTATGGCTACACCTTC. It is translated as CSSGISNYGYTF.

This sequence joins TRBV11-2 and TRBJ2-3; the match to TRBD2 covers 9 bases. Germline V gives CDR1 SGHAT, CDR2 FQNNGV. The trim removed 2 bases at V and 3 bases at J, leaving 18 bases unmatched. CDR3 length: 20 residues. CDR3 bases: TGTGCCAGCAGCTTACCTCCCGGGACTAGCTGGTTTATCGGGACAGATACGCAGTATTTT. This sequence encodes CASSLPPGTSWFIGTDTQYF.

This clonotype has more than one count but fewer than ten. The rearrangement links TRBV6-5 to TRBJ2-7, with D perhaps TRBD2 (6 bases). Germline values: CDR1 MNHEY, CDR2 SVGAGI. The length of the CDR3 is 14 residues. V lost 2 bases and J lost 6, with 14 bases in between. Written as DNA, the CDR3 is TGTGCCAGCAGTTACGGTTTTGGAGGGCTCGAGCAGTACTTC. This sequence encodes CASSYGFGGLEQYF.

Of note for this clonotype: Possible read error: a much larger clone is one base away. The chain recombines TRBV7-2 with TRBJ2-3; D unclear. The CDR3 has 14 residues. Germline values: CDR1 SGHTA, CDR2 FQGNSA. With 1 base removed from V and 5 bases from J, the gap between germline ends came to 10 bases. DNA for the CDR3: TGTGCCAGCAGCTTAGAGAGATTGATAGATACGCAGTATTTT. Protein product: CASSLERLIDTQYF. Full variable domain (remainder filled in from reference TRBV7-2 and TRBJ2-3): GAGVSQSPSNKVTEKGKDVELRCDPISGHTALYWYRQSLGQGLEFLIYFQGNSAPDKSGLPSDRFSAERTGGSVSTLTIQRTQQEDSAVYLCASSLERLIDTQYFGPGTRLTVL.

The chain has TRBV5-1 and TRBJ2-3; 9 nucleotides line up with TRBD1. V shed 7 bases and J 5 bases; nucleotides not matched to a gene: 8. Germline CDR1 is SGHRS and CDR2 is YFSETQ. The CDR3 sequence is 14 residues long. The CDR3 nucleotides are TGCGCCAGCGGACGGGACAGGGAAGGAGATACGCAGTATTTT. Its translation is CASGRDREGDTQYF.

In this sample, this clonotype turned up many times. The V call is TRBV5-1, the J call TRBJ1-1; D is perhaps TRBD1 (5 bases). V was clipped by 4 bases and J by 4 bases, with 11 bases between them. Germline CDR1 reads SGHRS; CDR2 reads YFSETQ. This CDR3 region has 13 residues. This CDR3 is CASSDGQPTEAFF. The CDR3 DNA reads TGCGCCAGCAGCGACGGACAACCCACTGAAGCTTTCTTT. The complete variable domain, with remaining parts taken from reference TRBV5-1 and TRBJ1-1, reads KAGVTQTPRYLIKTRGQQVTLSCSPISGHRSVSWYQQTPGQGLQFLFEYFSETQRNKGNFPGRFSGRQFSNSRSEMNVSTLELGDSALYLCASSDGQPTEAFFGQGTRLTVV.

This chain uses TRBV4-2 with TRBJ2-3; tentative D call: TRBD2 (6 bases). The germline V gene has CDR1 LGHNA and CDR2 YNFKEQ. The length of the CDR3 is 16 residues. V lost 3 bases, J lost 6 bases, and 19 bases lay in between. CDR3 DNA sequence: TGTGCCAGCAGCCATGGAACTAGCCCGCTTGATGATACGCAGTATTTT. It codes for CASSHGTSPLDDTQYF.

This clonotype came up many times. The chain joins TRBV15 to TRBJ2-3; D gene uncertain. The CDR3 has 17 residues. Trimming stripped 0 bases from V and 6 bases from J, with 19 bases between. CDR1 is LNHNV and CDR2 is YYDKDF in the germline V gene (reference sequence). CDR3 loop: CATSRDFRTHPSDTQYF. As DNA, the CDR3 is TGTGCCACCAGCAGAGATTTCAGGACCCATCCTTCCGATACGCAGTATTTT. The complete variable domain, with remaining parts taken from reference TRBV15 and TRBJ2-3, reads DAMVIQNPRYQVTQFGKPVTLSCSQTLNHNVMYWYQQKSSQAPKLLFHYYDKDFNNEADTPDNFQSRRPNTSFCFLDIRSPGLGDTAMYLCATSRDFRTHPSDTQYFGPGTRLTVL.

This clonotype was found many times. The chain carries TRBV5-1 and TRBJ2-7; D unclear. Germline loops: CDR1 SGHRS, CDR2 YFSETQ. CDR3 length: 15 amino acids. The V end was cut by 0 bases, the J end by 2 bases, with 12 bases between. The DNA for the CDR3 is TGCGCCAGCAGCTTGGCTGGAGCCAATACCTACGAGCAGTACTTC. This gives the protein CASSLAGANTYEQYF.

V is TRBV12-3 or TRBV12-4 and J is TRBJ1-1, with a possible D match to TRBD1 (5 bases). The length of the CDR3 is 13 residues. Trimming took 4 bases from V and 8 from J, leaving 14 bases between them. This chain's CDR3 is CASSSRGAIEAFF. CDR3 nucleotides: TGTGCCAGCAGTTCGAGGGGAGCGATAGAAGCTTTCTTT.

In its sample, this clonotype was seen many times. The rearrangement uses TRBV20-1 and TRBJ1-5, with 10 bases that match TRBD1. This CDR3 contains 12 residues. The J segment lost 6 bases and the V segment lost 6 bases, leaving 2 bases of the junction unmatched. Germline CDR1 is DFQATT and CDR2 is SNEGSKA (reference sequence). CDR3 sequence (DNA): TGCAGTGCCGGGGACAGGGGTCAGCCCCAGCATTTT. Amino acids: CSAGDRGQPQHF.

The chain is built from TRBV6-1 and TRBJ2-7; the D call may be TRBD1 or TRBD2 (5 bases each). The CDR3 loop spans 13 amino acids. In germline, CDR1 is MNHNS, CDR2 SASEGT. The V end was cut by 6 bases, the J end by 3 bases, with 12 bases between. Written as DNA, the CDR3 is TGTGCCAGCAGCTTCAGCGGACACTACGAGCAGTACTTC. Translating it yields CASSFSGHYEQYF.

This clonotype was detected a few times. The chain has TRBV7-8 and TRBJ1-5, with 8 bases aligning to TRBD1. The germline gives CDR1 SGHVS, CDR2 FQNEAQ. V lost 3 bases to trimming and J lost 6 bases; unmatched junction nucleotides: 7. The CDR3 totals 15 residues. CDR3 coding DNA: TGTGCCAGCAGCTTTGAGACAGGGGTATCTCAGCCCCAGCATTTT. This encodes CASSFETGVSQPQHF.

The chain uses TRBV21-1 and TRBJ2-5; the D call of TRBD1 is as the table states it, not checked on the DNA. TRBV21-1 is reported as a pseudogene. The CDR3 consists of 14 residues. This CDR3 reads CASSKNRAGETQYF. The CDR3 DNA reads as TGTGCCAGCAGCAAAAACAGGGCGGGAGAGACCCAGTACTTC.